Sequencing of this T cell receptor (beta chain) was carried out in a study of CD8+ T cells in alopecia areata. Whole-study context: The drug, oral tofacitinib, was given to treated patients at 5 to 10 mg twice daily. Study-wide points: While patients received tofacitinib, many expanded lesional clones remained present in scalp and blood.

A note on this clone: The antigen is not known.

Germline CDR1 is SGHDT and CDR2 is YYEEEE. Losses at the gene ends were 3 bases for V and 0 bases for J; bases not matched to a gene: 15. The CDR3 loop spans 19 amino acids. Stated treatment: oral pan-JAK inhibitor, 5-10 mg twice daily. Separation by sorting yielded CD4+ and CD8+ T cells from PBMCs. Sequencing templates came from extracted RNA that was reverse transcribed into cDNA. Produced via immunoSEQ multiplex PCR; TCRdb's table is partial and in-frame only. The repertoire holds roughly 250,000 clones, with roughly 63% as singletons. Material: CD4+ T cells sorted from blood, obtained at roughly week 53, from a patient treated with tofacitinib. This sequence was found in a human donor with alopecia areata. The chain has TRBV5-6 and TRBJ1-5; 7 positions agree with TRBD1. The CDR3 loop is CASSSLVHGDRHSNQPQHF. CDR3 bases: TGTGCCAGCAGCTCCCTTGTTCATGGGGACAGACATAGCAATCAGCCCCAGCATTTT.